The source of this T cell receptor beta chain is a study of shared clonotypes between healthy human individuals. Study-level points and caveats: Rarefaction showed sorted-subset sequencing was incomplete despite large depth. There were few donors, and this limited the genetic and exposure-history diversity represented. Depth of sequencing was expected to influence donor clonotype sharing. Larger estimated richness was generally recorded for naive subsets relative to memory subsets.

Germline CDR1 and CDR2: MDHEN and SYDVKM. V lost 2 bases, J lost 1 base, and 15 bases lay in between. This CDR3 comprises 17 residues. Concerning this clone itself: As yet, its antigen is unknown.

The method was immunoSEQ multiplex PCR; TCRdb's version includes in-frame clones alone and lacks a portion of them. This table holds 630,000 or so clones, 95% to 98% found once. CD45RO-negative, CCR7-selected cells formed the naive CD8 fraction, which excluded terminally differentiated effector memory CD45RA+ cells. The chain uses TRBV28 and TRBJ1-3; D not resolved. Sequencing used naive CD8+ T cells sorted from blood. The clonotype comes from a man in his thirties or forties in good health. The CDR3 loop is CASSLGREINSGNTIYF. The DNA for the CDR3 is TGTGCCAGCAGTTTAGGCCGGGAAATAAATTCTGGAAACACCATATATTTT.